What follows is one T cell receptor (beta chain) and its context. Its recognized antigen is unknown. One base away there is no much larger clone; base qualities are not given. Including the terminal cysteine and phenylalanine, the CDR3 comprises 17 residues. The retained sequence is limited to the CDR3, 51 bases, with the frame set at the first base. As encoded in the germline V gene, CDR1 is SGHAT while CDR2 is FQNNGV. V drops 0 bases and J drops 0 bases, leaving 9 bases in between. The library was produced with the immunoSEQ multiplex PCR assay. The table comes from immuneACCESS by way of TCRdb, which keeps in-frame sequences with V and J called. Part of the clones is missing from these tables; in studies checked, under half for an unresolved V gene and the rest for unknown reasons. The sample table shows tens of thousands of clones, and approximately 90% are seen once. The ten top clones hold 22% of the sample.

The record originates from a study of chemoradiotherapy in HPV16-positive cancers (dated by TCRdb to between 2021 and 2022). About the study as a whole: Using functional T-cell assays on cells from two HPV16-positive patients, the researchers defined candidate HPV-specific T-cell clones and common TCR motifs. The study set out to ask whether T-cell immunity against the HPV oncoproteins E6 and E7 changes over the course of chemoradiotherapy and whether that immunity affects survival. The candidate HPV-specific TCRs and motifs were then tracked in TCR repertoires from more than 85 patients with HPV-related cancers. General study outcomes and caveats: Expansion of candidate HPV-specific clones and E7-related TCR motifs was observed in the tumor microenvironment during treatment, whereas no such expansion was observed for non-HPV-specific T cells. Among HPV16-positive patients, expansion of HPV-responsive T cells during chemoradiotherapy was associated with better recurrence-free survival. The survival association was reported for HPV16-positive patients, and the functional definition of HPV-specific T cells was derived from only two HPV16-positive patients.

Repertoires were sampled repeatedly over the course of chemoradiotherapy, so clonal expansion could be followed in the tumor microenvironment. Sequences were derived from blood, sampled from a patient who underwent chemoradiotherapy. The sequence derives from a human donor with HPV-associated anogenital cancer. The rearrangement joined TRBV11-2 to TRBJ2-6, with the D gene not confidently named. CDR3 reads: CASSLDLGSSGANVLTF. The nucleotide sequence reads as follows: TGTGCCAGCAGCTTAGATTTAGGCAGCTCTGGGGCCAACGTCCTGACTTTC.